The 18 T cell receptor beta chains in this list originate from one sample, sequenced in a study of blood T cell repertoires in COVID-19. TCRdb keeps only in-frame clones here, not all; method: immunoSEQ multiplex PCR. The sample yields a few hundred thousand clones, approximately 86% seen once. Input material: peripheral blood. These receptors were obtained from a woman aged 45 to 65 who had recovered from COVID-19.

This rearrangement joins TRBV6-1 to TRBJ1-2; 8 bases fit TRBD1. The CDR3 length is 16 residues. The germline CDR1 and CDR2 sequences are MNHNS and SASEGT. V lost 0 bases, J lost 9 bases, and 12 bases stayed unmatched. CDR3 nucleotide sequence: TGTGCCAGCAGTGAAGCTGGTAATCCGGACAGGGCACGCTACACCTTC. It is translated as CASSEAGNPDRARYTF.

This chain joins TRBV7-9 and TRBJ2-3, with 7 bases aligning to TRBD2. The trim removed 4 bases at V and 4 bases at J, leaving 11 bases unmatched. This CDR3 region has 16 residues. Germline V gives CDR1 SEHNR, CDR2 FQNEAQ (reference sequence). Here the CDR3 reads CASSSSGDYPADTQYF. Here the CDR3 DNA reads TGTGCCAGCAGCTCCTCCGGGGACTATCCAGCAGATACGCAGTATTTT.

The CDR3 nucleotides read TGTGCCTGGAGGGGGCCCGCTGAAGCTTTCTTT. This translates into CAWRGPAEAFF. The chain carries TRBV30 and TRBJ1-1, with D possibly TRBD1 on 5 matching bases. Trimming took off 3 bases at V and 6 bases at J, with 8 bases between the two ends. CDR3 size: 11 residues. Germline loops: CDR1 GTSNPN, CDR2 SVGIG (reference sequence).

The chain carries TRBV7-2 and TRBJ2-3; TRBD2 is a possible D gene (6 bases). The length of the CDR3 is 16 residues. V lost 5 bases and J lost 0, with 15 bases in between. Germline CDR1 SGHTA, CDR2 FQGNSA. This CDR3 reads CASSPLLASSTDTQYF. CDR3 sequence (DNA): TGTGCCAGCAGCCCTCTGCTAGCGTCAAGCACAGATACGCAGTATTTT.

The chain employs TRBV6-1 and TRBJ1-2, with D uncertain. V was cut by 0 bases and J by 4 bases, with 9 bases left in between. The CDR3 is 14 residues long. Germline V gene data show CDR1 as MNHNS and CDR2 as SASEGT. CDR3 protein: CASSEAGSSYGYTF. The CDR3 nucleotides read TGTGCCAGCAGTGAAGCGGGCAGTAGCTATGGCTACACCTTC.

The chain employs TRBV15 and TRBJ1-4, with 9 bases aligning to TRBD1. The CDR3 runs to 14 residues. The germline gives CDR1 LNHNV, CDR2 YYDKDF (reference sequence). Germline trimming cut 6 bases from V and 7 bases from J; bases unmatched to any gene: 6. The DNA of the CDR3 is TGTGCCACCAGGCCCGGGACAGGGACTGAAAAACTGTTTTTT. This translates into CATRPGTGTEKLFF.

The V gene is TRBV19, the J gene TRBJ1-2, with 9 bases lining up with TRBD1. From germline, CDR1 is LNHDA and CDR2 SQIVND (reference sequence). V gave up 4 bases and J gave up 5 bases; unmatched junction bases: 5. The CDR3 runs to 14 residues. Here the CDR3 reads CASSRGTGRYGYTF. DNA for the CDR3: TGTGCCAGTAGTAGGGGGACAGGGAGGTATGGCTACACCTTC.

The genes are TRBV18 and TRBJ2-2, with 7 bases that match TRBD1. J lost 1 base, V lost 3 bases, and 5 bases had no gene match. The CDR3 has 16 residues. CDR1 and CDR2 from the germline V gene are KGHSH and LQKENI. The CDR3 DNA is TGTGCCAGCTCACCGGGAAGGACAGGGAACACCGGGGAGCTGTTTTTT. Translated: CASSPGRTGNTGELFF. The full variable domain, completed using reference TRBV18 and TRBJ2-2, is NAGVMQNPRHLVRRRGQEARLRCSPMKGHSHVYWYRQLPEEGLKFMVYLQKENIIDESGMPKERFSAEFPKEGPSILRIQQVVRGDSAAYFCASSPGRTGNTGELFFGEGSRLTVL.

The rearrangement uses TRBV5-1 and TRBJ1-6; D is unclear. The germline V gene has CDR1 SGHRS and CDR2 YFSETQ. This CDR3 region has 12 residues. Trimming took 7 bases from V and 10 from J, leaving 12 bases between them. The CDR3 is CASRNFYSPLHF. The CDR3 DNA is TGCGCCAGCCGAAACTTCTACTCACCCCTCCACTTT.

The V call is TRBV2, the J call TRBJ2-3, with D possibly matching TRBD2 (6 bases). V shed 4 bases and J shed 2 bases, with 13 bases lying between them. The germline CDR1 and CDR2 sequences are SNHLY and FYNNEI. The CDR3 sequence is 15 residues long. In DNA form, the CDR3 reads TGTGCCAGCAGTGTCGGCGGGGCCTTCACAGATACGCAGTATTTT. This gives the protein CASSVGGAFTDTQYF.

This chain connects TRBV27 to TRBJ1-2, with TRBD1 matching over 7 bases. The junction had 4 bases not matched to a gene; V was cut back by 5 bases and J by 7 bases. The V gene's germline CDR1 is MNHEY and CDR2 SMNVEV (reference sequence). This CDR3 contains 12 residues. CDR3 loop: CASSNRGFGYTF. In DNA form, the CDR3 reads TGTGCCAGCAGTAACAGGGGATTTGGCTACACCTTC.

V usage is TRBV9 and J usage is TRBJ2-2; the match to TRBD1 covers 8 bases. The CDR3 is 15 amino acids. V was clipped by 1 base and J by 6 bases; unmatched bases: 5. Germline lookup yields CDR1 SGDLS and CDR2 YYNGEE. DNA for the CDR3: TGTGCCAGCAGCGTACTGGACAGGGTTTCCGGGGAGCTGTTTTTT. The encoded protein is CASSVLDRVSGELFF.

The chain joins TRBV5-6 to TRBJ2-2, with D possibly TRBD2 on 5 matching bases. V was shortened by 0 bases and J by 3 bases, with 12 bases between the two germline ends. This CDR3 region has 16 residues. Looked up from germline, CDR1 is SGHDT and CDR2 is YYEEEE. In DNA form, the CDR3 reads TGTGCCAGCAGCTTGGCCGGGAATACATACACCGGGGAGCTGTTTTTT. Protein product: CASSLAGNTYTGELFF.

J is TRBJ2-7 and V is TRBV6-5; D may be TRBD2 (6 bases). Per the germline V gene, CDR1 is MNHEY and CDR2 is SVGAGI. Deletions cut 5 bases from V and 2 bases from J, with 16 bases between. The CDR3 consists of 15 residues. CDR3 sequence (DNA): TGTGCCAGCAGTACGGGACTCGGACCTACCTACGAGCAGTACTTC. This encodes CASSTGLGPTYEQYF.

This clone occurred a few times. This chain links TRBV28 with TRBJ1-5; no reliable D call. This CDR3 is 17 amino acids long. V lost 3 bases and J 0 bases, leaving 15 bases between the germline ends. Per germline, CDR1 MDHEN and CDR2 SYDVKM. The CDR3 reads CASSFYSDFYSNQPQHF. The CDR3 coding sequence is TGTGCCAGCAGTTTCTACTCAGACTTTTATAGCAATCAGCCCCAGCATTTT. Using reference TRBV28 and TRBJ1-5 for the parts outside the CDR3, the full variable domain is DVKVTQSSRYLVKRTGEKVFLECVQDMDHENMFWYRQDPGLGLRLIYFSYDVKMKEKGDIPEGYSVSREKKERFSLILESASTNQTSMYLCASSFYSDFYSNQPQHFGDGTRLSIL.

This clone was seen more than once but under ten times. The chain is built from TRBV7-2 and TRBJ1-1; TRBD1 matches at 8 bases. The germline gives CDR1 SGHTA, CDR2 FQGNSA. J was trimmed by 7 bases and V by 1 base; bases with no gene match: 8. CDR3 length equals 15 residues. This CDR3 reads CASSLVVRGQGEAFF. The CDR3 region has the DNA TGTGCCAGCAGCTTAGTCGTCAGGGGGCAAGGTGAAGCTTTCTTT.

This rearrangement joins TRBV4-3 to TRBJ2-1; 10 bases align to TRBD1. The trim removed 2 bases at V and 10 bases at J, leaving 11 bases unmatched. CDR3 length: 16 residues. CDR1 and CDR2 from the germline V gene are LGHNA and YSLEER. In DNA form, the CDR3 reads TGCGCCAGCAGCCAAACTCCGGGACAGGGGTTGGGGGAGCAGTTCTTC. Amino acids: CASSQTPGQGLGEQFF.

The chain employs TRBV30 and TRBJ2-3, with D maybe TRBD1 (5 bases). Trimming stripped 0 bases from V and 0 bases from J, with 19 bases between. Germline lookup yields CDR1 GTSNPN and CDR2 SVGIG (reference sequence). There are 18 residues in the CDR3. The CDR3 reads CAWSVGPTRGSSTDTQYF. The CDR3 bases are TGTGCCTGGAGTGTGGGGCCGACACGTGGGTCTAGCACAGATACGCAGTATTTT.